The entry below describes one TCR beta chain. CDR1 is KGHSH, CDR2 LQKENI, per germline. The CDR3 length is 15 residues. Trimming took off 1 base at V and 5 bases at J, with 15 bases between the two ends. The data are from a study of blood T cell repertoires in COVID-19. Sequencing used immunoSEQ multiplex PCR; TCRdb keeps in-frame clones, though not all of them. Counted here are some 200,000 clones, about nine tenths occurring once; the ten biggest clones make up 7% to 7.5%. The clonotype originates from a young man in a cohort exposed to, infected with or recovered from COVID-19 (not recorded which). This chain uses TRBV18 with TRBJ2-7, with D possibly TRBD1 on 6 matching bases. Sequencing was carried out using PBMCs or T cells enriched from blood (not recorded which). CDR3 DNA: TGTGCCAGCTCACCACTTCATCAGGGGTCCCACGAGCAGTACTTC. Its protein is CASSPLHQGSHEQYF.